This T cell receptor beta chain was obtained from a study of blood T cells in healthy people across ages. Findings of the study overall: Compared with aged donors, long-lived donors showed fewer expanded clones, suggesting selection.

Points on this clonotype: Its antigen is unknown.

In germline, CDR1 is DFQATT, CDR2 SNEGSKA (reference sequence). V was shortened by 6 bases and J by 1 base, with 16 bases between the two germline ends. The CDR3 runs 15 residues. The authors ran a second PCR of roughly 6 to 12 cycles using a sample-barcoded 5' primer and a J-beta primer mix. Every cDNA was tagged by a template-switch adaptor with 12 random nucleotides. TCRdb called the 5' RACE reads again in MiXCR, with one record for every CDR3 protein. The sample gives 500,000 to 600,000 distinct CDR3 sequences, 25% to 30% of which show up once; roughly 20% is in the top ten. This TCR derives from a woman in her sixties or seventies in good health. The rearrangement links TRBV20-1 to TRBJ2-4, with D possibly matching TRBD2 (6 bases). Specimen: blood. The chain's CDR3 is CSAKGLIGAKNIQYF. The DNA of the CDR3 is TGCAGTGCAAAAGGACTAATTGGGGCCAAAAACATTCAGTACTTC.